This T cell receptor (beta chain) was identified during a study of regulatory T cells in long-lasting Graves disease. Study context: A definition of persistent Graves' disease required over 5 years of antithyroid drugs plus positive TSH receptor antibodies.

Time point indicated: persistent/refractory GD, antithyroid drugs over 5 years with positive TRAb. The TCR library was made from RNA extracted from PBMCs. Only one count was recorded for this clonotype. Its cognate antigen is unknown. Arm-PCR of CDR3 regions with iRepertoire HTBI primers generated TCR beta libraries. TCRdb independently ran MiXCR on the multiplex PCR reads; one entry per CDR3 protein. The sample lists a few hundred thousand distinct CDR3 sequences, about 23% occurring once. Whole-study results and caveats: Persistent disease favored TRBV28, TRBJ1-2 and TRBJ2-5. TCR diversity was lower in persistent than newly diagnosed Graves' disease.

V lost 7 bases, J lost 5 bases, and 9 bases stayed unmatched. Germline lookup yields CDR1 MDHEN and CDR2 SYDVKM. The CDR3 loop spans 15 amino acids. This sample comprised peripheral blood mononuclear cells (PBMCs), obtained when the disease was refractory, from a patient treated with antithyroid drugs. The V and J genes are TRBV28 and TRBJ2-1, with 9 bases aligning to TRBD2. The clonotype was recovered from a woman aged 40 to 55 with Graves disease. The CDR3 here is CASTEGGRVNNEQFF. CDR3 DNA: TGTGCCAGCACCGAGGGCGGGAGGGTAAACAATGAGCAGTTCTTC.